The TCR beta chain described here comes from a study of T cell responses to AZD1222 COVID-19 vaccine. The study, taken as a whole, reports: Regions 160-218 and 743-854 dominated among vaccine-associated CD4 TCRs spanning spike. Rises in breadth and depth of Spike-specific TCRs came after two AZD1222 doses. Clonal diversity may have been underestimated, and the donors were mostly white British, with more females than males.

Trimming removed 0 bases from V and 7 bases from J, with 10 bases in between. The CDR3 runs to 15 residues. Germline V lookup: CDR1 SGHDN, CDR2 FVKESK. Remarks on this clone: The antigen is unknown.

The protocol was immunoSEQ multiplex PCR, while the TCRdb copy is restricted to in-frame clones and leaves out a portion. The table lists about 110,000 clones, approximately 90% of them singletons. Here the sequenced sample was peripheral blood, taken on day 0 of AZD1222 vaccination. The TCR sequence derives from an adult in good health. This chain uses TRBV14 with TRBJ1-6; D unclear. CDR3 amino acids: CASSQESPLNSPLHF. DNA of the CDR3: TGTGCCAGCAGCCAAGAATCCCCGTTAAATTCACCCCTCCACTTT.